The rows below give T cell receptor beta chains drawn from one sample of a study of blood T cell repertoires in COVID-19. Data came from immunoSEQ multiplex PCR; TCRdb stores just in-frame clones and leaves some out. Among approximately 490,000 clones listed, roughly 87% were seen once. The sample was PBMCs or T cells enriched from blood (not recorded which). The receptors shown here come from a woman younger than 30 who had recovered from COVID-19. The CDR3 runs from the conserved cysteine through the conserved F or W. D genes are given only for firm matches. The size field is filled for only some rows; it gives once, few, many or a size class.

D gene	clone size	J gene	V gene	CDR3 protein	CDR3 DNA
-	-	TRBJ1-6	TRBV19	CASPRWVKGAPTGDCSYNSPLHF	TGTGCCAGTCCCAGGTGGGTTAAAGGGGCCCCCACCGGGGACTGCTCCTATAATTCACCCCTCCACTTT
TRBD2	-	TRBJ2-7	TRBV2	CASRRGDLGEQYF	TGTGCCAGCAGGCGGGGGGACCTAGGCGAGCAGTACTTC
-	-	TRBJ2-5	TRBV6-5	CASSLEDREKTQYF	TGTGCCAGCAGTTTAGAGGACAGAGAAAAGACCCAGTACTTC
TRBD1	-	TRBJ1-2	TRBV4-1	CASSQEYRTGDGYTF	TGCGCCAGCAGCCAAGAGTACAGGACAGGGGATGGCTACACCTTC
-	-	TRBJ1-2	TRBV30	CAWSDPPWGGRYGYTF	TGTGCCTGGAGCGACCCTCCTTGGGGGGGGAGGTATGGCTACACCTTC
-	-	TRBJ2-1	TRBV6-4	CASSEGATYNEQFF	TGTGCCAGCAGTGAGGGGGCTACTTACAATGAGCAGTTCTTC
TRBD2	-	TRBJ2-3	TRBV18	CASSPGLAGGHSTDTQYF	TGTGCCAGCTCACCCGGACTAGCGGGGGGGCATAGCACAGATACGCAGTATTTT
-	-	TRBJ1-2	TRBV14	CASSQARGNGYTF	TGTGCCAGCAGCCAAGCCAGGGGAAACGGCTACACCTTC
-	-	TRBJ1-3	TRBV19	CASSDGALRNTIYF	TGTGCCAGTAGTGACGGAGCCCTGCGAAACACCATATATTTT
TRBD2	once	TRBJ2-7	TRBV7-2	CASSSLESGGAYEQYF	TGTGCCAGCAGCTCCCTAGAGAGCGGGGGGGCCTACGAGCAGTACTTC
-	-	TRBJ1-5	TRBV12-5	CASGPPALSGSNQPQHF	TGTGCTAGTGGTCCCCCCGCACTCTCCGGGAGCAATCAGCCCCAGCATTTT
-	-	TRBJ1-2	TRBV2	CASKVDRSNYGYTF	TGTGCCAGCAAAGTTGACAGGTCAAACTATGGCTACACCTTC
TRBD1	-	TRBJ1-1	TRBV12-3/TRBV12-4	CASSLGTGTEAFF	TGTGCCAGCAGTTTGGGGACAGGGACCGAAGCTTTCTTT
-	many	TRBJ2-5	TRBV27	CASSLSFTSQETQYF	TGTGCCAGCAGTTTATCGTTTACTAGCCAAGAGACCCAGTACTTC
-	once	TRBJ2-5	TRBV10-3	CAISSRAGGQETQYF	TGTGCCATCAGTTCACGAGCCGGGGGCCAAGAGACCCAGTACTTC
-	-	TRBJ1-2	TRBV5-1	CASSLATGKDGYTF	TGCGCCAGCAGCTTGGCCACGGGGAAGGATGGCTACACCTTC
TRBD1	-	TRBJ2-7	TRBV7-9	CASSSSGTAYEQYF	TGTGCCAGCAGCTCCTCCGGGACAGCCTACGAGCAGTACTTC
-	few	TRBJ1-2	TRBV5-3	CARSLVSYGYTF	TGTGCCAGAAGCTTGGTATCCTATGGCTACACCTTC
-	-	TRBJ1-2	TRBV19	CASSSRDFYGYTF	TGTGCCAGTAGTAGCCGGGACTTCTATGGCTACACCTTC
-	-	TRBJ2-3	TRBV2	CASSPLTSTDTQYF	TGTGCCAGCAGCCCTCTAACCAGCACAGATACGCAGTATTTT
TRBD1	-	TRBJ1-1	TRBV19	CASSGDRLNTEAFF	TGTGCCAGTAGTGGGGACAGGTTGAACACTGAAGCTTTCTTT
TRBD2	-	TRBJ2-5	TRBV7-9	CASSLVGTTGKRETQYF	TGTGCCAGCAGCTTAGTTGGGACTACAGGAAAGCGGGAGACCCAGTACTTC
-	once	TRBJ2-1	TRBV6-5	CASSNRVPYNEQFF	TGTGCCAGCAGTAACAGGGTACCCTACAATGAGCAGTTCTTC
-	-	TRBJ1-4	TRBV20-1	CSASDPANEKLFF	TGCAGTGCTAGTGATCCGGCTAATGAAAAACTGTTTTTT
-	few	TRBJ2-1	TRBV4-1	CASSLTGNEQFF	TGCGCCAGCAGCCTAACGGGCAATGAGCAGTTCTTC
-	-	TRBJ1-1	TRBV2	CASTSDSAQTEAFF	TGTGCCAGTACTTCTGACAGTGCCCAAACTGAAGCTTTCTTT
-	-	TRBJ1-3	TRBV7-6	CASSLGNRALGNTIYF	TGTGCCAGCAGCTTAGGAAACAGGGCACTAGGAAACACCATATATTTT
-	-	TRBJ2-3	TRBV7-2	CASSLGVWVEVADTQYF	TGTGCCAGCAGCTTAGGTGTATGGGTTGAGGTGGCAGATACGCAGTATTTT
-	-	TRBJ2-5	TRBV2	CASSVQETQYF	TGTGCCAGCAGTGTACAAGAGACCCAGTACTTC